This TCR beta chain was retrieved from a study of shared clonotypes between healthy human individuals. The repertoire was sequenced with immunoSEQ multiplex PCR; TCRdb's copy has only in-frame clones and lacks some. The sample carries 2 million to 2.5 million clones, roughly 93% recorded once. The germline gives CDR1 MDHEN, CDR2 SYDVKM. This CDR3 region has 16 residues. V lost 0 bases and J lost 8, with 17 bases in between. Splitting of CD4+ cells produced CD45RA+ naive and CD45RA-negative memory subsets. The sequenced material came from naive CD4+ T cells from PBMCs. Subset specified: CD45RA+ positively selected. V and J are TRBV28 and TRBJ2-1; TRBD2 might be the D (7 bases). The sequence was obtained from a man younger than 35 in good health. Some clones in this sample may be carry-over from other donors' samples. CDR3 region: CASSLWLRGRGDEQFF. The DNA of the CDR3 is TGTGCCAGCAGTTTATGGTTGCGGGGGCGCGGGGATGAGCAGTTCTTC.